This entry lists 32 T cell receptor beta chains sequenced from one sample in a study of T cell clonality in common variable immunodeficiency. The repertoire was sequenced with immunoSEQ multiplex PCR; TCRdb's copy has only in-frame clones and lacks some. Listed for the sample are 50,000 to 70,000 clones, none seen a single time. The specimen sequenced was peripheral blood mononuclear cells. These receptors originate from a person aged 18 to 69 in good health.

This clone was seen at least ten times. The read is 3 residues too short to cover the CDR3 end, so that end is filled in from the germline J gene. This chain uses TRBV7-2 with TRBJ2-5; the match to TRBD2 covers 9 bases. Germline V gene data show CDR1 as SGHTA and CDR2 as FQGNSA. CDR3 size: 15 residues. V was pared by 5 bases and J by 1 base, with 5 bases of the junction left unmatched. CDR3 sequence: CASSAAGGFQETQYF. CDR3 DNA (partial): TGTGCCAGCAGCGCAGCGGGGGGATTCCAAGAGACC.

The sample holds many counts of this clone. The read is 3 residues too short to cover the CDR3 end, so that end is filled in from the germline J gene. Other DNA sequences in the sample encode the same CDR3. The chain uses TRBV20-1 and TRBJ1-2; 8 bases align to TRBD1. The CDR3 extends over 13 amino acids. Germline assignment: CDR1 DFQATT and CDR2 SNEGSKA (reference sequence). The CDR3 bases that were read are TGCAGTGCGTCGGACAGGGTAAACGAAGGC. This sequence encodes CSASDRVNEG. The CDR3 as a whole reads CSASDRVNEGYTF.

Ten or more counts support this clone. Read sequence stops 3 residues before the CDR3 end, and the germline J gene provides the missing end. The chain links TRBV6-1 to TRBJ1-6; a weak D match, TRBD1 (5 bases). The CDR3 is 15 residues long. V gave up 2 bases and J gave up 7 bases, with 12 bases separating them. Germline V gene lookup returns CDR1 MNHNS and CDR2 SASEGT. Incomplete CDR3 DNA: TGTGCCAGCAGTGAAATGGGGGGGAGGAATTCACCC. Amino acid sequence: CASSEMGGRNSP. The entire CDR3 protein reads CASSEMGGRNSPLHF.

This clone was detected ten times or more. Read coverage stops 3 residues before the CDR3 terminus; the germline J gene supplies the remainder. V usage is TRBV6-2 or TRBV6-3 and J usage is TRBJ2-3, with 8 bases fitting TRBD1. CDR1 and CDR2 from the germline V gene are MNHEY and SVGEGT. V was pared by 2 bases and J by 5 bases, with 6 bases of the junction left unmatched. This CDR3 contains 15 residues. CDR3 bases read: TGTGCCAGCAGTTACCCACAGGGGGTTGGAGATACG. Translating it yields CASSYPQGVGDT. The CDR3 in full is CASSYPQGVGDTQYF.

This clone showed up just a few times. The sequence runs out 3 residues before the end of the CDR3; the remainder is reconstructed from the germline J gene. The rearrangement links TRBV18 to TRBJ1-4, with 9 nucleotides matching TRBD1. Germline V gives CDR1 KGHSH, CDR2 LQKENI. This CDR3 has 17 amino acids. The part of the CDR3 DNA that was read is TGTGCCAGCTCACCATATGGGGACAGGGCGAGCAATTCACCA. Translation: CASSPYGDRASNSP. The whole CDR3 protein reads CASSPYGDRASNSPLFF. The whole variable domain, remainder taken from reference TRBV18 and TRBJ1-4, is NAGVMQNPRHLVRRRGQEARLRCSPMKGHSHVYWYRQLPEEGLKFMVYLQKENIIDESGMPKERFSAEFPKEGPSILRIQQVVRGDSAAYFCASSPYGDRASNSPLFFGSGTQLSVL.

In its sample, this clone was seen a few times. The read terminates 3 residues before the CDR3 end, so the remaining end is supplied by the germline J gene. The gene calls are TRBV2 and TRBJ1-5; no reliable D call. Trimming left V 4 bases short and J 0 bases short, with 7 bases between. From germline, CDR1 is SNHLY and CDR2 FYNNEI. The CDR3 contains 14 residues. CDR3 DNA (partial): TGTGCCAGCAGTGCGGGTTATAGCAATCAGCCC. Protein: CASSAGYSNQP. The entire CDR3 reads CASSAGYSNQPQHF.

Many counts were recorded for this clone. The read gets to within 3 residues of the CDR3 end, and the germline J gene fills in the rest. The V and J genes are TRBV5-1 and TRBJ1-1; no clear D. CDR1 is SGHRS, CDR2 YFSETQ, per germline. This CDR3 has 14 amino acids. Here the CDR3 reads CASSLAGNGVEAFF. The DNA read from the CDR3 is TGCGCCAGCAGCTTGGCCGGCAACGGGGTCGAA.

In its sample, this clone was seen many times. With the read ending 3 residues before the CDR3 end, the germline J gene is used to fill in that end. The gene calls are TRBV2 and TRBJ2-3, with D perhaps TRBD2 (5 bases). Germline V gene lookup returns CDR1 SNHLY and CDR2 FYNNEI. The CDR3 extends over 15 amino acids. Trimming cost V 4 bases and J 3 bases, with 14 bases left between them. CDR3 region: CASSAGLPLTDTQYF. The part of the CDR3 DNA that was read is TGTGCCAGCAGTGCTGGACTGCCGCTAACAGATACG.

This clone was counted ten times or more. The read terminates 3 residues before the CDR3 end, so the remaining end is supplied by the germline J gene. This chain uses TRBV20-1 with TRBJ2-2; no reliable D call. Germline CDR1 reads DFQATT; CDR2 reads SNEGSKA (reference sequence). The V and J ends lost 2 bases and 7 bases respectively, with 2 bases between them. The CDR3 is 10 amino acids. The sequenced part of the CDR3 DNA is TGCAGTGCTAGATACGGGGAG. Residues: CSARYGE. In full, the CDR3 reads CSARYGELFF.

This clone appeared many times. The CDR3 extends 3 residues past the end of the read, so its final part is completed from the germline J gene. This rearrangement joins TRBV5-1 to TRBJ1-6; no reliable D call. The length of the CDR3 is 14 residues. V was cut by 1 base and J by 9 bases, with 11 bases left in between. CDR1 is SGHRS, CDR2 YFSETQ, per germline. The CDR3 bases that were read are TGCGCCAGCAGCTTGAAGTCCGATAGTTCACCC. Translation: CASSLKSDSSP. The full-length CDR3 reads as CASSLKSDSSPLHF.

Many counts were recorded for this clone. The part of the CDR3 DNA that was read is TGCAGTGCAATTTCTGGGCTAGCGGGGGGCCGAGAGACC. Translation: CSAISGLAGGRET. The whole CDR3 region reads CSAISGLAGGRETQYF. The rearrangement uses TRBV20-1 and TRBJ2-5; 11 bases fit TRBD2. With the read ending 3 residues before the CDR3 end, the germline J gene is used to fill in that end. V was pared by 6 bases and J by 4 bases, with 13 bases of the junction left unmatched. Germline V gene lookup returns CDR1 DFQATT and CDR2 SNEGSKA (reference sequence). CDR3 size: 16 residues.

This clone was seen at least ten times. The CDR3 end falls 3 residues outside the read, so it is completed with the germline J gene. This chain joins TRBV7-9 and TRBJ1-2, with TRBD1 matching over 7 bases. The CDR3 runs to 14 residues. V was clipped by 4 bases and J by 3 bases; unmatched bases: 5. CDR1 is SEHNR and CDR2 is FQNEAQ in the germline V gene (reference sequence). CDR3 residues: CASSSLQGYYGYTF. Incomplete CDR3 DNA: TGTGCCAGCAGCTCGCTACAGGGGTACTATGGC.

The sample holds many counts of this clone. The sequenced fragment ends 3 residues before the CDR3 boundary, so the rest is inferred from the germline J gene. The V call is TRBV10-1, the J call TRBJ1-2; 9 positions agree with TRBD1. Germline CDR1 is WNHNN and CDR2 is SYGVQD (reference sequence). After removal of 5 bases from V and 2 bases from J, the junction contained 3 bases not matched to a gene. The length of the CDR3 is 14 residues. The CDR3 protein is CASSQGQGNYGYTF. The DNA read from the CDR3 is TGCGCCAGCAGTCAGGGACAGGGCAACTATGGC.

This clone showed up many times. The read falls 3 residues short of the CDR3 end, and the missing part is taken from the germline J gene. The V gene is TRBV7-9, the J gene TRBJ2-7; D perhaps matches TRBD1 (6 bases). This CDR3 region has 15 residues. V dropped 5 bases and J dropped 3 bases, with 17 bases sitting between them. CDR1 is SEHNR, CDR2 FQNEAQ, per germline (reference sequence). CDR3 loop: CASSGGQSPIYEQYF. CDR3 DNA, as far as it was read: TGTGCCAGCAGCGGCGGACAGAGTCCCATCTACGAG.

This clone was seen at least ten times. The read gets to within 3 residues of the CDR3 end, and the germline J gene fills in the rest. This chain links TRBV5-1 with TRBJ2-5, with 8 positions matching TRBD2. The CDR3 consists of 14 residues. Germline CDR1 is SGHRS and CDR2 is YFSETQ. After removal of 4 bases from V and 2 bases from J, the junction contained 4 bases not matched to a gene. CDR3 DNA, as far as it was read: TGCGCCAGCAGCCCGGGGGGGCAGCAAGAGACC. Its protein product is CASSPGGQQET. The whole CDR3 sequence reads CASSPGGQQETQYF.

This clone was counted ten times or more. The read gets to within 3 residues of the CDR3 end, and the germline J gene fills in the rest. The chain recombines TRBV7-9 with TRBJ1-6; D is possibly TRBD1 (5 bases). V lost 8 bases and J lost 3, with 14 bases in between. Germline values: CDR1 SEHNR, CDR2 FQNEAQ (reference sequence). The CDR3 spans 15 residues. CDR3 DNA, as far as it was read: TGTGCCAGCCAAGCGGGACGCAGCTATAATTCACCC. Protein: CASQAGRSYNSP. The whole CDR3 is CASQAGRSYNSPLHF.

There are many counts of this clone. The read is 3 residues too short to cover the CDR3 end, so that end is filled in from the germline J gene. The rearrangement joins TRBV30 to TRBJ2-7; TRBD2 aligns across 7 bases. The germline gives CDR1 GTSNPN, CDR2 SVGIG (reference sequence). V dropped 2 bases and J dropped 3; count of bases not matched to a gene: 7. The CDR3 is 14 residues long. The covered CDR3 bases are TGTGCCTGGAGTAAGGCGGGAGAACGCTACGAG. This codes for CAWSKAGERYE. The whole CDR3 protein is CAWSKAGERYEQYF.

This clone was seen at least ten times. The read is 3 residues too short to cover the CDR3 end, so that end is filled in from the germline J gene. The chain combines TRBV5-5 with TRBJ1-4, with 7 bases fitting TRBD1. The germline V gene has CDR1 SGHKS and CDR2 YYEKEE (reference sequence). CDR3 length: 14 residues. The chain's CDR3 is CASSLVGGPSELFF. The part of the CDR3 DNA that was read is TGTGCCAGCAGCTTGGTAGGGGGCCCCAGTGAA.

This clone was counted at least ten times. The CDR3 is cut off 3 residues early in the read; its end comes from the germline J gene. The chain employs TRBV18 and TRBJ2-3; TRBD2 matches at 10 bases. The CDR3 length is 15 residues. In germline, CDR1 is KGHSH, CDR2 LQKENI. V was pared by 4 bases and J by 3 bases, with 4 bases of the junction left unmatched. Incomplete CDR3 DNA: TGTGCCAGCTCACGGACTAGCGGTGCGACAGATACG. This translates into CASSRTSGATDT. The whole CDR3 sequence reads CASSRTSGATDTQYF.

The DNA read from the CDR3 is TGTGCCAGTAGTCCAAGGGGCGCTGTAGGT. Protein: CASSPRGAVG. The CDR3, in full, reads CASSPRGAVGQYF. V usage is TRBV19 and J usage is TRBJ2-4; D might be TRBD1 (5 bases). The read comes to an end 3 residues before the CDR3 does, leaving the germline J gene to fill in the end. The CDR3 contains 13 residues. Germline CDR1 reads LNHDA; CDR2 reads SQIVND (reference sequence).

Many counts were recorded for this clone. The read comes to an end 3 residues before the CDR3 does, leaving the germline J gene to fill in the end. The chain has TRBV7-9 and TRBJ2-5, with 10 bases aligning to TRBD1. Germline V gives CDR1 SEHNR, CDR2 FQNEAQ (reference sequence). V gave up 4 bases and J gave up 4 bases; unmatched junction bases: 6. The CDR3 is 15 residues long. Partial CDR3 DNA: TGTGCCAGCAGCTGGGGACAGGGGCAAGGAGAGACC. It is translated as CASSWGQGQGET. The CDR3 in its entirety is CASSWGQGQGETQYF. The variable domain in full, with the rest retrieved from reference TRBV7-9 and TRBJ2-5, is DTGVSQNPRHKITKRGQNVTFRCDPISEHNRLYWYRQTLGQGPEFLTYFQNEAQLEKSRLLSDRFSAERPKGSFSTLEIQRTEQGDSAMYLCASSWGQGQGETQYFGPGTRLLVL.

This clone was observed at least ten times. CDR3 region: CAISGTGGQAEAFF. CDR3 DNA, as far as it was read: TGTGCCATCAGTGGGACGGGGGGGCAGGCTGAA. This chain joins TRBV10-3 and TRBJ1-1, with TRBD1 as a possible D gene (6 bases). The read gets to within 3 residues of the CDR3 end, and the germline J gene fills in the rest. CDR3 size: 14 residues. Germline V lookup: CDR1 ENHRY, CDR2 SYGVKD. Trimming cost V 4 bases and J 6 bases, with 15 bases left between them.

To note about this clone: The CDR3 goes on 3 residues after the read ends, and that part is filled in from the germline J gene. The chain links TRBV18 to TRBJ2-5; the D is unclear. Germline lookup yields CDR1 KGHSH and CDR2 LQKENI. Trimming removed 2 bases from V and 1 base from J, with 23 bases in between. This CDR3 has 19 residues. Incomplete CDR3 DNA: TGTGCCAGCTCACCAATCCCCCCCACGGGTCCTCTCCTCCAAGAGACC. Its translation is CASSPIPPTGPLLQET. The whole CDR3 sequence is CASSPIPPTGPLLQETQYF.

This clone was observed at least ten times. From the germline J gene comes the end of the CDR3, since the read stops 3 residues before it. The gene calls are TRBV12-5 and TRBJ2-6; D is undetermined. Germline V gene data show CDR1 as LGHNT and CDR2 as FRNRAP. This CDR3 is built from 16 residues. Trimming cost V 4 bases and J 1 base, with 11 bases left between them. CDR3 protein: CASGSPAGSGANVLTF. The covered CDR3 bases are TGTGCTAGTGGTTCCCCCGCAGGTTCTGGGGCCAACGTC.

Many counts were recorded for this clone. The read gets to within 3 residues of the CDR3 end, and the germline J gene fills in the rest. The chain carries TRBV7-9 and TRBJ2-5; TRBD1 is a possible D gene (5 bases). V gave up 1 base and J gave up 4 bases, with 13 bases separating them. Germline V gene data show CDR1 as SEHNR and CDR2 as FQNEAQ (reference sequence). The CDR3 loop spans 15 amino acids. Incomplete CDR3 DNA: TGTGCCAGCAGCTTAGAGACAGAGGTAGTAGAGACC. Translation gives CASSLETEVVET. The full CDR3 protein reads CASSLETEVVETQYF.

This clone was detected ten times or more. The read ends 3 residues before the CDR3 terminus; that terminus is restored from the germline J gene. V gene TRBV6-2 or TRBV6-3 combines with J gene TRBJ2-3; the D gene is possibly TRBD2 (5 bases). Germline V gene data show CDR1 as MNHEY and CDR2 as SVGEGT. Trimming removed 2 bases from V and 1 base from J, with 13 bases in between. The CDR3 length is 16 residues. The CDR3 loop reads CASSYPASTGTDTQYF. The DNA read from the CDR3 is TGTGCCAGCAGTTACCCGGCTAGCACGGGCACAGATACG.

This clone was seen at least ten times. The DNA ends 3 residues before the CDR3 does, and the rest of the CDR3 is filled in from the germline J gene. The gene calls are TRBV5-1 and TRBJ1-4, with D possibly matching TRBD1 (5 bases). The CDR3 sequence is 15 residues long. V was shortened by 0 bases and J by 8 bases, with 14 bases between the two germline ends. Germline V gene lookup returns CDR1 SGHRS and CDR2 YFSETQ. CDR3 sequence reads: CASSLEPSRGEKLFF. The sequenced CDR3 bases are TGCGCCAGCAGCTTGGAACCCTCGAGGGGCGAAAAA.

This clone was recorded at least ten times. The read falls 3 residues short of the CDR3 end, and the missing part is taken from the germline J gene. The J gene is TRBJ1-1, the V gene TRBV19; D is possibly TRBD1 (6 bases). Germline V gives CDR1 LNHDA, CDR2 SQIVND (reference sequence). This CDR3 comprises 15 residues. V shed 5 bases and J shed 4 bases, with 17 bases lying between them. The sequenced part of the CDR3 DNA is TGTGCCAGTAGTCCCGTCTGGGGGCTCGGCACTGAA. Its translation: CASSPVWGLGTE. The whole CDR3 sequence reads CASSPVWGLGTEAFF.

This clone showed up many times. CDR3 DNA, as far as it was read: TGTGCCAGCAGCCAGATGGGACAGGGCCAAGGTTCACCC. Residues: CASSQMGQGQGSP. The CDR3 in full is CASSQMGQGQGSPLHF. This chain joins TRBV14 and TRBJ1-6, with 9 bases identical to TRBD1. Read data end 3 residues before the CDR3 end; the end is taken from the germline J gene. Trimming cost V 3 bases and J 9 bases; bases outside gene matches: 9. From germline, CDR1 is SGHDN and CDR2 FVKESK. This CDR3 has 16 amino acids.

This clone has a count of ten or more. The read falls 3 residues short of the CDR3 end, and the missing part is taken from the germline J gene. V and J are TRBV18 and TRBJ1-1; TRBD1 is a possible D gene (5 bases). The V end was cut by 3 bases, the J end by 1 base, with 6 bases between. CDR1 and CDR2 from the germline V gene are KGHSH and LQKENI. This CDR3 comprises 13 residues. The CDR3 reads CASSPQGNTEAFF. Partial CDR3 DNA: TGTGCCAGCTCACCCCAGGGGAACACTGAA.

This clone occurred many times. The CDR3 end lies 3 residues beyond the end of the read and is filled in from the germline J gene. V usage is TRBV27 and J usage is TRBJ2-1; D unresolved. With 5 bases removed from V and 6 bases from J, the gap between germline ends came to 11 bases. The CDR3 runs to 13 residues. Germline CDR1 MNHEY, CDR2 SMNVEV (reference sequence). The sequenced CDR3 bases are TGTGCCAGCAGTCCCCGTCTTATCAATGAG. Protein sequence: CASSPRLINE. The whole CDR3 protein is CASSPRLINEQFF.

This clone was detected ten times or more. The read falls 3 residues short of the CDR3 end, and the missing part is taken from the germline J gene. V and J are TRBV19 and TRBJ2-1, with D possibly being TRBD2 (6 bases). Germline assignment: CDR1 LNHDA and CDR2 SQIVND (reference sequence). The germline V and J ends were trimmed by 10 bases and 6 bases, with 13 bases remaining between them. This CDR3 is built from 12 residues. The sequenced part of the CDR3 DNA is TGTGCCACCGATAGCGGCACCAATGAG. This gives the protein CATDSGTNE. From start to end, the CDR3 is CATDSGTNEQFF.